The clone carrying this T cell receptor (beta chain) has at least ten counts. Its matching antigen is unknown. This sample was taken from a study of T cells in Graves' hyperthyroidism and ophthalmopathy. Diagnosis rested on symptoms, serum thyroxine and TRAb, thyroid ultrasound, and orbital computed tomography. Study-level points and caveats: Most expanded thyroid clonotypes above 0.001 recurred in blood. Prediction of ophthalmopathy progression came a median around 6.5 months pre-onset.

RNA transcripts were the template for amplifying TCR beta CDR3 regions. HTBI primers drove first-round RT-PCR of the TCR CDR3. TCRdb re-derived calls from the multiplex PCR reads in MiXCR, one entry per CDR3 protein. Of hundreds of thousands of distinct CDR3 sequences in the sample, more than 15% were seen once. This TCR was recovered from a woman between 18 and 29 years old with Graves' hyperthyroidism. Input material: blood.

In DNA, the CDR3 is TGTGCCAGCAGGCCTGGACAGAATACAAGGGAGACCCAGTACTTC. Encoded protein: CASRPGQNTRETQYF. V usage is TRBV6-1 and J usage is TRBJ2-5; tentative D call: TRBD1 (6 bases). This CDR3 is 15 amino acids long. Germline lookup yields CDR1 MNHNS and CDR2 SASEGT. Trimming removed 6 bases at V and 5 bases at J, with 19 bases between.